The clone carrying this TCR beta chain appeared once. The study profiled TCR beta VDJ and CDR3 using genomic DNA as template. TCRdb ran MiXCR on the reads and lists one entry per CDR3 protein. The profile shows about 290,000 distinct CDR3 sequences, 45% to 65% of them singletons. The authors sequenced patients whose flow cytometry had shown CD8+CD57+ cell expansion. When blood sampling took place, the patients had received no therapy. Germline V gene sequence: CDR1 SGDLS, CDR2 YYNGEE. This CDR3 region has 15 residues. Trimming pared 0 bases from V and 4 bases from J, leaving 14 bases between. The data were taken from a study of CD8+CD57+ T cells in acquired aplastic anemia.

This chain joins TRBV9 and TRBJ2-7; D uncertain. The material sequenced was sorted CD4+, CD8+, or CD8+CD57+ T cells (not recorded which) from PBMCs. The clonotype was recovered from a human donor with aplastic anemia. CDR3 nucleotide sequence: TGTGCCAGCAGCGTAGCTGGGGTAGGCCCTTACGAGCAGTACTTC. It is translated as CASSVAGVGPYEQYF.